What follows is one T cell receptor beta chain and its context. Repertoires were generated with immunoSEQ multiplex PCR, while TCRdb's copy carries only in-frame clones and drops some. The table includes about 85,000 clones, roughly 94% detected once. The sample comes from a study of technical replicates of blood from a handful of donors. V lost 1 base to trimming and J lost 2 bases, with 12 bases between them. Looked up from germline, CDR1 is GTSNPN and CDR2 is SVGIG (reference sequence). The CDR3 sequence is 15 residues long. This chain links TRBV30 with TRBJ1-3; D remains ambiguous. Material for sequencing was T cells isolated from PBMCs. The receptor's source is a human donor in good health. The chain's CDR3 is CAWSGGITAGNTIYF. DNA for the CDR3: TGTGCCTGGAGTGGCGGAATAACCGCTGGAAACACCATATATTTT.